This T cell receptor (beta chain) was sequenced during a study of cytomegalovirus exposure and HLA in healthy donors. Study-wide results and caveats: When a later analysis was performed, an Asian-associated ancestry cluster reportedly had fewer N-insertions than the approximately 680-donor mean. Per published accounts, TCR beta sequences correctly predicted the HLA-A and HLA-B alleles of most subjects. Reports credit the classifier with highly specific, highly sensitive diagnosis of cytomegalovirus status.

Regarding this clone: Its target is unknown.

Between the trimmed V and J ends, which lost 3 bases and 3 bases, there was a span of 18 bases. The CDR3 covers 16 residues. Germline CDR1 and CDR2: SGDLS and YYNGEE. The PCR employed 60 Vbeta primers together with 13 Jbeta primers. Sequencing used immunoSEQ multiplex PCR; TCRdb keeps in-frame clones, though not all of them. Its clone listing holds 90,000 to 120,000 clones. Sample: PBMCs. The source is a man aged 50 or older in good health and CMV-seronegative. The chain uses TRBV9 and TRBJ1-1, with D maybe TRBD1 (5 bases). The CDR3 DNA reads TGTGCCAGCAGCGCAAGACAGTCCGGGCGTTACACTGAAGCTTTCTTT. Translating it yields CASSARQSGRYTEAFF.